A selection of T cell receptor beta chains follows, all from one sample in a study of blood T cell repertoires in COVID-19. Sequencing used immunoSEQ multiplex PCR; TCRdb keeps in-frame clones, though not all of them. This sample has 110,000 to 150,000 clones, with around 81% found just once. The source material was peripheral blood. The receptors derive from a human donor in a cohort sampled during active COVID-19. The CDR3 runs from the conserved cysteine through the conserved F or W. Fields, in order: J gene, D gene, V gene, clone size, CDR3 DNA, CDR3 protein. The D gene is left open where the match is weak. Size tells how often a clone was seen (once, few, many) or the class of an expanded clone, and some rows leave it out.

TRBJ1-2,-,TRBV5-1,-,TGCGCCAGCAGCTTTGGCGGAGGGTATGGCTACACCTTC,CASSFGGGYGYTF
TRBJ2-2,-,TRBV7-3,-,TGTGCCAGCAGCTCAAACAGGGAAGGAACCGGGGAGCTGTTTTTT,CASSSNREGTGELFF
TRBJ1-3,-,TRBV6-5,once,TGTGCCAGCAGTCCCCATCCCAGCTCTGGAAACACCATATATTTT,CASSPHPSSGNTIYF
TRBJ2-4,TRBD1,TRBV5-1,few,TGCGCCAGCAGCTCGACAGGGTTGGTTAACATTCAGTACTTC,CASSSTGLVNIQYF
TRBJ2-7,TRBD1,TRBV5-4,-,TGTGCCAGCAGCTTGGGACAGGGGAGCTCCTACGAGCAGTACTTC,CASSLGQGSSYEQYF
TRBJ1-2,-,TRBV25-1,-,TGTGCCAGCAGTGATCAGTTATTTGGCTACACCTTC,CASSDQLFGYTF
TRBJ2-3,TRBD2,TRBV5-1,-,TGCGCCAGCAGCTTGCCCTATAGCGGGGCCCGGGATACGCAGTATTTT,CASSLPYSGARDTQYF
TRBJ2-3,-,TRBV3-1/TRBV3-2,-,TGTGCCAGCAAATTCCAGTCCACAGATACGCAGTATTTT,CASKFQSTDTQYF
TRBJ1-1,TRBD1,TRBV7-9,once,TGTGCCAGCAGCTTAGCGGGGACAGGCGGCACTGAAGCTTTCTTT,CASSLAGTGGTEAFF
TRBJ1-1,-,TRBV29-1,-,TGCAGCGTGGGGAGCCTCAACACTGAAGCTTTCTTT,CSVGSLNTEAFF
TRBJ2-5,-,TRBV27,-,TGTGCCAGCAGCTCAAGACATGACCAAGAGACCCAGTACTTC,CASSSRHDQETQYF
TRBJ1-1,TRBD1,TRBV6-5,-,TGTGCCAGCAGTCCTCCGGGACAGGGATCCCCCAGAGCTTTCTTT,CASSPPGQGSPRAFF
TRBJ1-1,TRBD1,TRBV10-1,-,TGCGCCAGCAGTCACAGTCGGACAGGGGAAAAGAACACTGAAGCTTTCTTT,CASSHSRTGEKNTEAFF
TRBJ1-5,-,TRBV7-8,-,TGTGCCAGCAGCATACAGGGCAGGGGAAATCAGCCCCAGCATTTT,CASSIQGRGNQPQHF
TRBJ2-7,TRBD1,TRBV24-1,few,TGTGCCACCCAGAAGGACAGGGGCTACGAGCAGTACTTC,CATQKDRGYEQYF
TRBJ1-6,TRBD1,TRBV3-1/TRBV3-2,-,TGTGCCAGCAACCGCAGGGACAGCTCCTATAATTCACCCCTCCACTTT,CASNRRDSSYNSPLHF
TRBJ2-1,TRBD1,TRBV5-1,-,TGCGCCAGCAGCCTGTCGGGGACAGCCTACAATGAGCAGTTCTTC,CASSLSGTAYNEQFF
TRBJ2-3,TRBD2,TRBV10-3,-,TGTGCCATCAATAGCGGGGGGGCAGCAGATACGCAGTATTTT,CAINSGGAADTQYF
TRBJ1-2,TRBD1,TRBV7-9,-,TGTGCCAGCAGCTTAACTTCCGGGACAGGGGGTCGGTATGGCTACACCTTC,CASSLTSGTGGRYGYTF
TRBJ1-4,-,TRBV29-1,few,TGCAGCGCCCAAAAGTTAGGGGTCCGAGGTGAAAAACTGTTTTTT,CSAQKLGVRGEKLFF
TRBJ2-1,TRBD2,TRBV5-4,-,TGTGCCAGCAGCTTGGCGACTAGCGGGGGCCACAATGAGCAGTTCTTC,CASSLATSGGHNEQFF
TRBJ1-4,TRBD1,TRBV18,-,TGTGCCAGCTCCCCGGGACAGAACTCGAATGAAAAACTGTTTTTT,CASSPGQNSNEKLFF
TRBJ2-3,TRBD2,TRBV7-2,-,TGTGCCAGCAGCTCTGGACTGGGGGGGTTAGCAGATACGCAGTATTTT,CASSSGLGGLADTQYF
TRBJ1-3,-,TRBV10-2,-,TGCGCCAGCAGTGACCCCGGGACAACTGGAAACACCATATATTTT,CASSDPGTTGNTIYF
TRBJ2-3,-,TRBV7-8,-,TGTGCCAGCAGCCCCCCCCGACAACCTCGAAGTACAGATACGCAGTATTTT,CASSPPRQPRSTDTQYF
TRBJ1-2,TRBD1,TRBV6-5,-,TGTGCCAGCAGACACCCAGGGACAGGACCTAACTTC,CASRHPGTGPNF
TRBJ1-3,-,TRBV27,-,TGTGCCAGCAGTTTAGCCAGGCCACCCTCTGGAAACACCATATATTTT,CASSLARPPSGNTIYF
TRBJ1-5,-,TRBV14,-,TGTGCCAGCAGCCGGAGTAGCAATCAGCCCCAGCATTTT,CASSRSSNQPQHF
TRBJ2-5,TRBD2,TRBV5-4,-,TGTGCCAGCAGCTTGGAATGGACTAGCGGGGACAAGACCCAGTACTTC,CASSLEWTSGDKTQYF
TRBJ2-5,TRBD1,TRBV7-9,-,TGTGCCAGCACCCCCCTGGGCCGGGACAGGGTCGATACCCAGTACTTC,CASTPLGRDRVDTQYF
TRBJ2-1,-,TRBV2,-,TGTGCCAGCTCGCGCGGCTACAATGAGCAGTTCTTC,CASSRGYNEQFF
TRBJ2-2,-,TRBV10-1,-,TGCGCCAGCAGTGAGGCGGGGCAGGACGGGGAGCTGTTTTTT,CASSEAGQDGELFF
TRBJ2-3,-,TRBV4-1,-,TGCGCCAGCAGCCAAGTTGCGGGCGGCACAGATACGCAGTATTTT,CASSQVAGGTDTQYF
TRBJ1-1,TRBD1,TRBV9,few,TGTGCCAGCAGCCCCCAAGACAGGGGGCTGACTGAAGCTTTCTTT,CASSPQDRGLTEAFF
TRBJ2-7,TRBD2,TRBV7-6,-,TGTGCCAGCAGCCCCCCCGTTCTAGCGGGGACGGGGGAGCAGTACTTC,CASSPPVLAGTGEQYF
TRBJ1-5,TRBD1,TRBV5-6,-,TGTGCCAGCAGCTCGAGGACAGGAGTTCTTCCCCAGCATTTT,CASSSRTGVLPQHF
TRBJ2-5,TRBD2,TRBV2,-,TGTGCCAGCAGTTACTATGGGACTAGCGGGGGGTCGGAGACCCAGTACTTC,CASSYYGTSGGSETQYF
TRBJ2-3,TRBD2,TRBV19,-,TGTGCCAGTAGCCTCGGACTAGCGGATACTAGCACAGATACGCAGTATTTT,CASSLGLADTSTDTQYF
TRBJ1-2,TRBD1,TRBV3-1/TRBV3-2,-,TGTGCCAGCAGCCACCAGGACAGGGAAGGCTACACCTTC,CASSHQDREGYTF
TRBJ1-6,TRBD1,TRBV28,-,TGTGCCAGCGCAGACAGGGGGCGGGGATCACCCCTCCACTTT,CASADRGRGSPLHF
TRBJ2-7,-,TRBV6-4,-,TGTGCCAGCAGCGACGGTATGGGGCTCGAGCAGTACTTC,CASSDGMGLEQYF
TRBJ2-2,TRBD1,TRBV6-6,-,TGTGCCAGCAGGGGACGGGACAGGGGGACCGGGGAGCTGTTTTTT,CASRGRDRGTGELFF
TRBJ2-3,-,TRBV20-1,-,TGCAGTGTCCAGGTCACAGATACGCAGTATTTT,CSVQVTDTQYF
TRBJ1-4,TRBD1,TRBV5-5,-,TGTGCCAGCAGCCCTCGCCCGGGACAGGGACAACCGGCCTCAAATGAAAAACTGTTTTTT,CASSPRPGQGQPASNEKLFF
TRBJ2-7,-,TRBV28,-,TGTGCCAGCAGTATTACCGGGGTGGAGGAATACTTC,CASSITGVEEYF
TRBJ2-3,-,TRBV24-1,-,TGTGCCACCAGTGGAGGCGGGGGCTCAATACTTAGCACAGATACGCAGTATTTT,CATSGGGGSILSTDTQYF
TRBJ2-7,TRBD2,TRBV19,-,TGTGCCAGTAGGAAACCGGGGGGGGACTACGAGCAGTACTTC,CASRKPGGDYEQYF
TRBJ2-5,TRBD2,TRBV24-1,-,TGTGCCACCAGTGATTTAGCTAGCGGGCAAGAGACCCAGTACTTC,CATSDLASGQETQYF
TRBJ2-2,-,TRBV7-2,-,TGTGCCAGCAGCTTAGGTTTCGGGGAGGTCACCGGGGAGCTGTTTTTT,CASSLGFGEVTGELFF
TRBJ2-5,TRBD2,TRBV14,-,TGTGCCAGCAGCCAAGAGCGGGGGACTTCTCAAGAGACCCAGTACTTC,CASSQERGTSQETQYF
TRBJ1-5,-,TRBV18,-,TGTGCCAGCTCACCGCAGAAGGGGAATAATCAGCCCCAGCATTTT,CASSPQKGNNQPQHF
TRBJ2-3,TRBD2,TRBV24-1,-,TGTGCCACCAGTGATCGCGGGGGGCCCGTCCCGTCAGATACGCAGTATTTT,CATSDRGGPVPSDTQYF
TRBJ1-2,-,TRBV6-4,-,TGTGCCAGCAGTGACGCCAGTGGCTATGGCTACACCTTC,CASSDASGYGYTF
TRBJ2-3,-,TRBV20-1,once,TGCAGTGCTAGTAGAACAGGACTAACCACAGATACGCAGTATTTT,CSASRTGLTTDTQYF